These 3 T cell receptor beta chains were all obtained from the same sample, sequenced in a study of Tregs in tolerant kidney transplant recipients. Related graft donors supplied nonmyeloablative bone marrow transplants, and mixed chimerism was transient. The data were produced by immunoSEQ multiplex PCR, yet TCRdb's version contains in-frame clones alone and is incomplete. This sample has nearly 50,000 clones; roughly nine tenths occur once, and the top ten carry about a sixth. The sequencing used CD8+ T cells from blood (PBMCs), collected 12 months after the transplant. These receptors were taken from a human patient who received a combined kidney and bone marrow transplant. The graft donor may have contributed some T cells.

The gene calls are TRBV27 and TRBJ2-5, with 7 bases that match TRBD1. Germline CDR1 MNHEY, CDR2 SMNVEV (reference sequence). The J segment lost 5 bases and the V segment lost 2 bases, leaving 8 bases of the junction unmatched. The CDR3 length is 15 residues. The CDR3 spells CASSLDRDRRETQYF. CDR3 nucleotides: TGTGCCAGCAGTTTAGATCGGGACAGAAGGGAGACCCAGTACTTC.

The V gene is TRBV10-3, the J gene TRBJ2-7; TRBD2 matches 8 bases. V lost 0 bases, J lost 2 bases, and 6 bases stayed unmatched. This CDR3 is built from 16 residues. The germline gives CDR1 ENHRY, CDR2 SYGVKD. The CDR3 nucleotides are TGTGCCATCAGTGAGTCATTCGAACTAGCGGCCTACGAGCAGTACTTC. Translated, it gives CAISESFELAAYEQYF.

This chain uses TRBV11-3 with TRBJ2-7; 9 nucleotides line up with TRBD2. CDR1 and CDR2 (germline): SGHNT, YENEEA. J was trimmed by 1 base and V by 1 base; bases with no gene match: 5. The CDR3 is 16 residues long. Here the CDR3 reads CASSLAQTSGSYEQYF. The CDR3 DNA sequence: TGTGCCAGCAGCTTAGCCCAGACTAGCGGATCCTACGAGCAGTACTTC.